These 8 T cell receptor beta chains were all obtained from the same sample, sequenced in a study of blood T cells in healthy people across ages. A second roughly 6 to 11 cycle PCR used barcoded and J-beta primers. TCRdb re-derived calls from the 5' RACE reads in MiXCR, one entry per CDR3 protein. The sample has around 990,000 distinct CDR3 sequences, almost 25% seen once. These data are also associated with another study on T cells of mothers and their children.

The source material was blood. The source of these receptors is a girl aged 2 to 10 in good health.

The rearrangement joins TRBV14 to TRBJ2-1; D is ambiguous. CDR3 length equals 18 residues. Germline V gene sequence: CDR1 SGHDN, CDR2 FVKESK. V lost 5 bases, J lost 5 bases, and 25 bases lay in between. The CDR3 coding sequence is TGTGCCAGCAGCTCACCCGACGGAAGTGCACGTGGTCACAATGAGCAGTTCTTC. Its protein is CASSSPDGSARGHNEQFF.

CDR3 protein: CASSPSPVLDEQFF. The CDR3 DNA follows: TGTGCCAGCAGTCCTAGTCCCGTCCTGGATGAGCAGTTCTTC. V gene TRBV6-5 combines with J gene TRBJ2-1; D gene ambiguous. This CDR3 is built from 14 residues. V was trimmed by 5 bases and J by 8 bases, leaving 16 bases between them. CDR1 is MNHEY and CDR2 is SVGAGI in the germline V gene.

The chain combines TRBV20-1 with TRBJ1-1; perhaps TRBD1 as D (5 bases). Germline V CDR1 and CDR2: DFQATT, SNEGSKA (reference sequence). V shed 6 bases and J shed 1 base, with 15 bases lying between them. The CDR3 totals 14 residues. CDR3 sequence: CSAKRIDRNTEAFF. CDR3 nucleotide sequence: TGCAGTGCCAAGCGGATCGACAGGAACACTGAAGCTTTCTTT.

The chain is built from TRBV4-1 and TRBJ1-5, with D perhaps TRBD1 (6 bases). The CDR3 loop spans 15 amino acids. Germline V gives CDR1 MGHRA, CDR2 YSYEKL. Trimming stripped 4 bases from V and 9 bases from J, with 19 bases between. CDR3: CASSRRTDPGGPQHF. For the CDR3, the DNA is TGCGCCAGCAGCCGGAGGACAGACCCCGGGGGGCCCCAGCATTTT.

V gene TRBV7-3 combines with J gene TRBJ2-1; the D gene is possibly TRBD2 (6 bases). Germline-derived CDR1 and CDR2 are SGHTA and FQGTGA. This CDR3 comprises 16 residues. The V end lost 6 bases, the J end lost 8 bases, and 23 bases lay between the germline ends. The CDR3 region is CASSRGTPALAYEQFF. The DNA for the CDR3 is TGTGCCAGCAGTAGAGGGACTCCCGCACTCGCTTATGAGCAGTTCTTC.

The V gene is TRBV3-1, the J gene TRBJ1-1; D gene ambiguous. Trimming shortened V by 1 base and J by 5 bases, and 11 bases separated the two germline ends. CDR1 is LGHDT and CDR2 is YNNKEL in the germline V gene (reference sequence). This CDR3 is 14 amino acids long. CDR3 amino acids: CASSQAHLGTEAFF. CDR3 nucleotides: TGTGCCAGCAGCCAAGCTCACTTGGGGACTGAAGCTTTCTTT.

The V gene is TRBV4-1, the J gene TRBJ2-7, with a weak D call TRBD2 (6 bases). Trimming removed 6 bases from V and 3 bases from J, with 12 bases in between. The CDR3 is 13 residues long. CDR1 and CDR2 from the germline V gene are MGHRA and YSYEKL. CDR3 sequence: CASRPGADYEQYF. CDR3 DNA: TGCGCCAGCAGGCCGGGAGCTGACTACGAGCAGTACTTC.

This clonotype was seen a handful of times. The CDR3 loop reads CASSQGIETRRETQYF. In DNA form, the CDR3 reads TGTGCCAGCAGCCAAGGAATAGAAACAAGGCGGGAGACCCAGTACTTC. V gene TRBV3-1 combines with J gene TRBJ2-5; no firm D call. This CDR3 comprises 16 residues. CDR1 is LGHDT, CDR2 YNNKEL, per germline (reference sequence). Trimming shortened V by 1 base and J by 5 bases, and 17 bases separated the two germline ends.